The 16 T cell receptor beta chains listed next were all sequenced from one sample in a study of T cell changes during pregnancy in multiple sclerosis (dated by TCRdb to between 2018 and 2021). The library came from the immunoSEQ multiplex PCR assay. TCRdb stores this immuneACCESS table with in-frame sequences only. Part of the clones is absent; in the studies checked, under half of the shortfall reflects unresolved V genes, and no reason is known for the rest. The sample records some 60,000 clones, approximately 92% of which are singletons. The leading ten clones occupy over 0.8% of the sample. This sample comprised peripheral blood, obtained in the first trimester of pregnancy. Receptors originate from a female donor with multiple sclerosis, enrolled in a pregnancy study.

This sequence joins TRBV5-1 and TRBJ1-6, with TRBD1 identical over 7 bases. V was pared by 4 bases and J by 5 bases, with 6 bases of the junction left unmatched. The V gene's germline CDR1 is SGHRS and CDR2 YFSETQ. CDR3 length equals 15 residues. This CDR3 is CASSHETGNNSPLHF. CDR3 nucleotides: TGCGCCAGCAGCCATGAGACAGGGAATAATTCACCCCTCCACTTT. Variable domain in full (rest from reference TRBV5-1 and TRBJ1-6): KAGVTQTPRYLIKTRGQQVTLSCSPISGHRSVSWYQQTPGQGLQFLFEYFSETQRNKGNFPGRFSGRQFSNSRSEMNVSTLELGDSALYLCASSHETGNNSPLHFGNGTRLTVT.

The chain carries TRBV10-3 and TRBJ2-7, with 11 positions matching TRBD1. Germline V lookup: CDR1 ENHRY, CDR2 SYGVKD. J lost 4 bases, V lost 4 bases, and 9 bases had no gene match. The CDR3 length is 16 residues. CDR3 sequence: CAISAIRDRGTYEQYF. CDR3 DNA sequence: TGTGCCATCAGTGCGATCCGGGACAGGGGGACTTACGAGCAGTACTTC.

The chain is built from TRBV28 and TRBJ2-3; no clear D. The length of the CDR3 is 15 residues. Looked up from germline, CDR1 is MDHEN and CDR2 is SYDVKM. The V and J ends lost 2 bases and 0 bases respectively, with 9 bases between them. In DNA form, the CDR3 reads TGTGCCAGCAGTTTAATCTGGCAGAGCACAGATACGCAGTATTTT. Residues: CASSLIWQSTDTQYF.

The chain couples TRBV7-2 to TRBJ2-7; 8 bases line up with TRBD1. The length of the CDR3 is 16 residues. The trim removed 2 bases at V and 7 bases at J, leaving 13 bases unmatched. Germline CDR1 SGHTA, CDR2 FQGNSA. CDR3 sequence reads: CASSLPSDRARGEQYF. CDR3 in DNA: TGTGCCAGCAGCTTACCTTCGGACAGGGCCCGGGGGGAGCAGTACTTC.

The CDR3 sequence is CASSDQAGPSEAQYF. The DNA of the CDR3 is TGTGCCAGCAGCGATCAAGCCGGCCCAAGCGAGGCCCAGTACTTC. This chain uses TRBV7-9 with TRBJ2-5; D not resolved. Germline CDR1 and CDR2: SEHNR and FQNEAQ (reference sequence). The CDR3 spans 15 residues. V was shortened by 5 bases and J by 9 bases, with 22 bases between the two germline ends.

The rearrangement links TRBV9 to TRBJ2-3; 9 positions match TRBD1. The CDR3 runs to 16 residues. J was trimmed by 2 bases and V by 2 bases; bases with no gene match: 6. Germline-derived CDR1 and CDR2 are SGDLS and YYNGEE. The CDR3 loop is CASSVNRQGDTDTQYF. As DNA, the CDR3 is TGTGCCAGCAGCGTGAATCGACAGGGGGACACAGATACGCAGTATTTT.

The chain carries TRBV15 and TRBJ1-5, with a weak D call TRBD1 (5 bases). This CDR3 contains 14 residues. The ends were cut back, 5 bases at V and 3 bases at J, with 11 bases in the middle. CDR1 LNHNV and CDR2 YYDKDF come from the germline V gene (reference sequence). The CDR3, as DNA: TGTGCCACCAGCGTACAGGAACACAATCAGCCCCAGCATTTT. It encodes CATSVQEHNQPQHF.

This chain links TRBV7-9 with TRBJ1-1; D unclear. In germline, CDR1 is SEHNR, CDR2 FQNEAQ (reference sequence). The CDR3 covers 13 residues. V gave up 7 bases and J gave up 1 base, with 10 bases separating them. The CDR3 region has the DNA TGTGCCAGCACTGCTCCGGGGAACACTGAAGCTTTCTTT. This encodes CASTAPGNTEAFF.

V gene TRBV7-2 combines with J gene TRBJ2-5, with 12 bases aligning to TRBD2. CDR1 is SGHTA and CDR2 is FQGNSA in the germline V gene. With V trimmed by 2 bases and J by 5 bases, 9 bases remained unmatched. This CDR3 spans 17 amino acids. The CDR3 DNA is TGTGCCAGCAGCTTATCATCTAGCGGGGGGGCCCGGGAGACCCAGTACTTC. Protein sequence: CASSLSSSGGARETQYF.

V gene TRBV19 combines with J gene TRBJ1-1; the match to TRBD1 covers 9 bases. Germline loops: CDR1 LNHDA, CDR2 SQIVND (reference sequence). The CDR3 totals 16 residues. V lost 9 bases, J lost 6 bases, and 17 bases stayed unmatched. The CDR3: CASRSGRGQGFAEAFF. The CDR3 coding sequence is TGTGCCAGCCGATCCGGGCGGGGACAGGGTTTCGCTGAAGCTTTCTTT.

The chain carries TRBV13 and TRBJ2-3; 11 nucleotides match TRBD2. CDR3 length equals 17 residues. Germline V CDR1 and CDR2: PRHDT, FYEKMQ (reference sequence). V was pared by 5 bases and J by 3 bases, with 10 bases of the junction left unmatched. The chain's CDR3 is CASSLSGGAGRTDTQYF. The CDR3 coding sequence is TGTGCCAGCAGCCTTAGCGGGGGGGCCGGTAGGACAGATACGCAGTATTTT.

The chain has TRBV2 and TRBJ1-1, with TRBD1 matching 8 bases. Per the germline V gene, CDR1 is SNHLY and CDR2 is FYNNEI. V lost 6 bases, J lost 5 bases, and 5 bases stayed unmatched. The CDR3 is 13 residues long. CDR3 in DNA: TGTGCCAGCAGCGGACAGGGACAAACTGAAGCTTTCTTT. It yields the protein CASSGQGQTEAFF.

The rearrangement joins TRBV5-1 to TRBJ2-7, with TRBD1 identical over 9 bases. The CDR3 is made up of 16 amino acids. CDR1 SGHRS and CDR2 YFSETQ come from the germline V gene. After removal of 3 bases from V and 2 bases from J, the junction contained 9 bases not matched to a gene. CDR3 nucleotides: TGCGCCAGCAGCTGGGGGGACAGGGCCACCACCTACGAGCAGTACTTC. Its protein product is CASSWGDRATTYEQYF.

This sequence joins TRBV11-2 and TRBJ2-7; 16 bases match TRBD2. Per the germline V gene, CDR1 is SGHAT and CDR2 is FQNNGV. Trimming cost V 6 bases and J 7 bases; bases outside gene matches: 12. The CDR3 is made up of 17 amino acids. CDR3 nucleotides: TGTGCCAGCAGTCTAACCGGGACTAGCGGGGGGGCCCGGGAGCAGTACTTC. It encodes CASSLTGTSGGAREQYF.

This clone showed up just once. The chain uses TRBV27 and TRBJ2-5; D perhaps matches TRBD2 (5 bases). The CDR3 has 15 residues. The germline V and J ends were trimmed by 0 bases and 5 bases, with 13 bases remaining between them. Germline V gene lookup returns CDR1 MNHEY and CDR2 SMNVEV (reference sequence). The CDR3 DNA is TGTGCCAGCAGTTTATCGATAAGAGGGTTGGAGACCCAGTACTTC. It specifies CASSLSIRGLETQYF.

The chain recombines TRBV18 with TRBJ1-4; D remains unclear. The V end lost 1 base, the J end lost 8 bases, and 14 bases lay between the germline ends. This CDR3 is 15 amino acids long. The V gene's germline CDR1 is KGHSH and CDR2 LQKENI. The CDR3 spells CASSPQRSPGEKLFF. The CDR3 nucleotides read TGTGCCAGCTCACCACAAAGGTCCCCAGGCGAAAAACTGTTTTTT.